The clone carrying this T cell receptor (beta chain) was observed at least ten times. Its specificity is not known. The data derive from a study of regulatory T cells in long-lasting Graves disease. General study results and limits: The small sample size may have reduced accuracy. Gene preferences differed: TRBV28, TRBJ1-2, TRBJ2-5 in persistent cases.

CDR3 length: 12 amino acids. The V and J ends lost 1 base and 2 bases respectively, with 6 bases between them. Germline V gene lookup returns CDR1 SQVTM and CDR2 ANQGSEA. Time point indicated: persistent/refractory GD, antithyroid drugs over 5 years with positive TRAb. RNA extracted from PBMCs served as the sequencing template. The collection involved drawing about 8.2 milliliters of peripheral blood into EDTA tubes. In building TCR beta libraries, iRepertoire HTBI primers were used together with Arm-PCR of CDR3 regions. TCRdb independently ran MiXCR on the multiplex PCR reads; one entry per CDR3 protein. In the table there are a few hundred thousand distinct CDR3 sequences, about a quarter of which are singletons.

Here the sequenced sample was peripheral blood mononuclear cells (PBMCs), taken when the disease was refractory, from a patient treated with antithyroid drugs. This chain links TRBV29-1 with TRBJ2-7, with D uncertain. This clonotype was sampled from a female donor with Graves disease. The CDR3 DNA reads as TGCAGCGTTGAAGTCGGACCCTACGAGCAGTACTTC. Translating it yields CSVEVGPYEQYF.